This TCR beta chain came from a study of blood T cell repertoires in COVID-19 (dated by TCRdb to 2018 to 2021). With respect to the entire study: Samples covering the acute and convalescent phases of COVID-19 were provided by collaborators in the United States, Italy and Spain. The prospective study material was composed of cDNA or gDNA derived from T cells, B-cell-depleted T cells, or PBMCs. Deeply sampled blood TCRbeta repertoires from subjects exposed to, actively infected with, or recovered from COVID-19 were included in the dataset. The repertoires were released in a freely available public database intended as a resource for research on the immune response to SARS-CoV-2. Samples were obtained from the ongoing ImmuneRACE study (first 160 participants) and from about 1,300 subjects provided by 6 global collaborators. Sample metadata almost always included a de-identified subject ID, COVID-19 status, age in years and sex. Where HLA class I and class II types were available, the types were taken from metadata supplied by the sample provider, not from assay-based typing. Points the paper makes about the study in general: How much clinical and demographic metadata was included differed by source and by participant, and the metadata was provided uncurated.

In regard to this clone: The target of this receptor is not known. Qualities for individual bases were not recorded, and no much larger clone is one base off.

Via the germline V gene, CDR1 is MDHEN and CDR2 SYDVKM. The trim is 4 bases for V and 4 bases for J, with a gap of 14 bases between the germline ends. The CDR3 measures 15 amino acids from cysteine to phenylalanine. The only DNA kept is the CDR3, 45 bases in frame from the first base. Whole blood was collected in K2EDTA tubes by collaborating institutions according to the institutions' own protocols. For TCRbeta analysis, collaborator samples were shipped as frozen whole blood, as isolated PBMCs, or as DNA extracted from either sample type. The immunoSEQ Assay, a bias-controlled multiplex PCR, was used to amplify TCRbeta CDR3 regions from genomic DNA. For the original study's pipeline: Nucleated cell counts per sample were estimated from amplification of reference gene primers within the assay. To quantify the absolute abundance of each unique TCRbeta CDR3 rearrangement, sequence reads were collapsed and filtered. For each sample, productive Simpson clonality was calculated by taking the square root of Simpson's diversity index across productive rearrangements. Sourced from immuneACCESS, this table was stored by TCRdb with only in-frame sequences that have V and J called. A share of the clones is absent; for the studies checked, an unresolved V gene accounts for under half, and the remainder has no known explanation. V, J and clone size reflect that table, while D and trimming were determined from the DNA. The sample records a few hundred thousand clones, 70% to 90% of which are singletons. The top ten constitute roughly 2.5% of the sample.

Rearrangement joined TRBV28 to TRBJ1-5; the D gene is possibly TRBD1, with 6 bases matching. Material: peripheral blood. The origin of this receptor is a woman in her forties or fifties with acute or convalescent COVID-19. The CDR3 reads CASSSRDIRNQPQHF. The DNA is TGTGCCAGCAGTTCCAGGGACATACGGAATCAGCCCCAGCATTTT.